The 7 T cell receptor beta chains below were found in one sample sequenced in a study of cytomegalovirus exposure and HLA in healthy donors (dated by TCRdb to about 2017). Library preparation was by the immunoSEQ multiplex PCR assay. For the multiplex PCR, a mixture combining 60 forward primers for TCR Vbeta segments and 13 reverse primers for TCR Jbeta segments was used. TCRdb re-hosts the immuneACCESS table, in-frame sequences only. Its copies lack some clones; in the studies checked, an unresolved V gene accounts for under half of them, and the cause for the rest is not known. Recorded for this sample are 150,000 to 200,000 clones; roughly 79% of them occurred a single time. About 1.9% of the sample is in the top ten clones. Specimen: PBMCs. All receptors derive from a woman between 25 and 40 years old in good health and CMV-seropositive.

This chain uses TRBV18 with TRBJ1-2; D may be TRBD1 (6 bases). Trimming cost V 4 bases and J 2 bases, with 8 bases left between them. The CDR3 is 13 residues long. Germline lookup yields CDR1 KGHSH and CDR2 LQKENI. Here the CDR3 DNA reads TGTGCCAGCTCACACGGACAGAACTATGGCTACACCTTC. Translated, it gives CASSHGQNYGYTF.

This chain connects TRBV5-6 to TRBJ1-4, with D hard to call. Trimming removed 0 bases from V and 8 bases from J, with 20 bases in between. Germline lookup yields CDR1 SGHDT and CDR2 YYEEEE. The CDR3 contains 17 residues. The DNA for the CDR3 is TGTGCCAGCAGCTTGGCCATTCAACGGTGGGCTGGCGAAAAACTGTTTTTT. As protein: CASSLAIQRWAGEKLFF.

This clone was recorded once. The chain combines TRBV6-5 with TRBJ1-2, with 10 bases fitting TRBD1. CDR3 size: 15 residues. From germline, CDR1 is MNHEY and CDR2 SVGAGI. With V trimmed by 0 bases and J by 3 bases, 1 base remained unmatched. The CDR3 reads CASSYSGTGDYGYTF. The CDR3 nucleotides are TGTGCCAGCAGTTACTCCGGGACAGGGGACTATGGCTACACCTTC.

This clone has a handful of counts. The gene calls are TRBV10-3 and TRBJ2-3; D gene ambiguous. The germline CDR1 and CDR2 sequences are ENHRY and SYGVKD. Trimming shortened V by 3 bases and J by 1 base, and 5 bases separated the two germline ends. The CDR3 has 13 amino acids. This CDR3 is CAISDKRTDTQYF. CDR3 in DNA: TGTGCCATCAGTGACAAGCGCACAGATACGCAGTATTTT.

This clone appeared a few times. In DNA form, the CDR3 reads TGTGCCAGTAGTGCCGGGACAGCGATGAACACTGAAGCTTTCTTT. Protein product: CASSAGTAMNTEAFF. The chain carries TRBV19 and TRBJ1-1, with 7 bases identical to TRBD1. V lost 5 bases, J lost 0 bases, and 6 bases stayed unmatched. The CDR3 is 15 residues long. The germline CDR1 and CDR2 sequences are LNHDA and SQIVND (reference sequence). Together with reference TRBV19 and TRBJ1-1, the CDR3 gives the full variable domain: DGGITQSPKYLFRKEGQNVTLSCEQNLNHDAMYWYRQDPGQGLRLIYYSQIVNDFQKGDIAEGYSVSREKKESFPLTVTSAQKNPTAFYLCASSAGTAMNTEAFFGQGTRLTVV.

This sequence joins TRBV5-1 and TRBJ2-5, with 9 nucleotides matching TRBD1. The CDR3 sequence is 14 residues long. From germline, CDR1 is SGHRS and CDR2 YFSETQ. V was clipped by 6 bases and J by 2 bases; unmatched bases: 5. The DNA of the CDR3 is TGCGCCAGCACCGAGGGGACAGGGCAAGAGACCCAGTACTTC. This gives the protein CASTEGTGQETQYF. The full variable domain, in which reference TRBV5-1 and TRBJ2-5 provide the parts outside the CDR3, is KAGVTQTPRYLIKTRGQQVTLSCSPISGHRSVSWYQQTPGQGLQFLFEYFSETQRNKGNFPGRFSGRQFSNSRSEMNVSTLELGDSALYLCASTEGTGQETQYFGPGTRLLVL.

This clone has only a few counts. V and J are TRBV2 and TRBJ1-1; tentative D call: TRBD1 (5 bases). V was pared by 6 bases and J by 4 bases, with 12 bases between. CDR3 length equals 13 residues. Germline V lookup: CDR1 SNHLY, CDR2 FYNNEI. The CDR3, as DNA: TGTGCCAGCAGGGCCGGGGGTGGCACTGAAGCTTTCTTT. Translating gives CASRAGGGTEAFF.